This TCR beta chain was obtained from a study of blood T cell repertoires in COVID-19. Study context: Samples of COVID-19 (acute and convalescent) were obtained from the United States, Italy and Spain.

Method: immunoSEQ multiplex PCR; TCRdb's copy keeps in-frame clones and lacks some. The sample carries fewer than 250,000 clones, about 91% recorded once. Recruits, aged 18 to 89 years, lived in roughly 22 US areas. This clone was seen a handful of times. Deletions cut 5 bases from V and 0 bases from J, with 11 bases between. The CDR3 runs to 14 residues. CDR1 is SGHVS, CDR2 FNYEAQ, per germline. The sequence came from a woman in her 30s with acute COVID-19. The sequencing input was PBMCs or T cells enriched from blood (not recorded which). The chain combines TRBV7-6 with TRBJ2-7; weak D call: TRBD1 (6 bases). The CDR3: CASSRQDDSYEQYF. CDR3 coding DNA: TGTGCCAGCAGCCGACAGGACGACTCCTACGAGCAGTACTTC.